This T cell receptor beta chain stems from a study of chemoradiotherapy in HPV16-positive cancers. Study information: Candidate HPV-specific clones and shared TCR motifs came from a couple of HPV16-positive patients.

Worth noting for this clone: Antigen specificity is unknown.

Profiling relied on immunoSEQ multiplex PCR, and the TCRdb table lists in-frame clones only, not all of them. The data show about 13,000 clones, approximately 86% seen once. Points from the study as a whole: In HPV16-positive patients, HPV-responsive T-cell expansion tracked better recurrence-free survival. The functional HPV-specific definition rests on just two HPV16-positive patients. Candidate HPV-specific clones and E7-related TCR motifs grew in tumor during treatment.

V gave up 7 bases and J gave up 5 bases, with 15 bases separating them. CDR1 SGHVS and CDR2 FNYEAQ come from the germline V gene. This CDR3 comprises 14 residues. The TCR comes from a human donor with HPV-associated anogenital cancer. V gene TRBV7-6 combines with J gene TRBJ2-1; D may be TRBD2 (6 bases). Material: blood, obtained from a patient who underwent chemoradiotherapy. The CDR3 DNA reads as TGTGCCAGCACCCCTCGACGGGGGAACAATGAGCAGTTCTTC. Amino acid sequence: CASTPRRGNNEQFF.